The 16 T cell receptor beta chains below all came from one sample that was sequenced in a study of blood T cell repertoires in COVID-19. The repertoire was sequenced with immunoSEQ multiplex PCR; TCRdb's copy has only in-frame clones and lacks some. The repertoire holds around 200,000 clones, with 83% as singletons. Sequenced: peripheral blood. The source is a man aged 35-49 years with active or convalescent COVID-19.

V and J are TRBV11-3 and TRBJ2-3, with a tentative D call TRBD1 (5 bases). The CDR3 loop spans 14 amino acids. Looked up from germline, CDR1 is SGHNT and CDR2 is YENEEA. Trimming pared 0 bases from V and 5 bases from J, leaving 9 bases between. In nucleotides, the CDR3 is TGTGCCAGCAGCTTAGACAGGGTGGTAGATACGCAGTATTTT. Its translation is CASSLDRVVDTQYF.

This clone was picked up many times. This chain uses TRBV19 with TRBJ1-1; D gene unclear. The germline gives CDR1 LNHDA, CDR2 SQIVND (reference sequence). The V end was cut by 1 base, the J end by 0 bases, with 12 bases between. This CDR3 is built from 16 residues. The CDR3 loop reads CASSIADSGLNTEAFF. The CDR3 DNA follows: TGTGCCAGTAGTATAGCAGATTCGGGGTTGAACACTGAAGCTTTCTTT.

The chain combines TRBV19 with TRBJ2-2; tentative D call: TRBD2 (5 bases). The V end lost 5 bases, the J end lost 2 bases, and 6 bases lay between the germline ends. The CDR3 sequence is 13 residues long. Germline values: CDR1 LNHDA, CDR2 SQIVND (reference sequence). CDR3 loop: CASSSSNTGELFF. CDR3 nucleotide sequence: TGTGCCAGTAGTTCTAGCAACACCGGGGAGCTGTTTTTT.

The J gene is TRBJ2-2, the V gene TRBV5-8, with TRBD1 as a possible D gene (5 bases). The V and J ends lost 4 bases and 4 bases respectively, with 14 bases between them. The CDR3 extends over 15 amino acids. Germline CDR1 and CDR2: SGHTS and YDEGEE. CDR3 sequence: CASSRKWTSTGELFF. In DNA form, the CDR3 reads TGTGCCAGCAGCCGTAAGTGGACATCCACCGGGGAGCTGTTTTTT.

The chain joins TRBV5-1 to TRBJ1-2; TRBD1 might be the D (6 bases). This CDR3 has 16 amino acids. Germline V gene sequence: CDR1 SGHRS, CDR2 YFSETQ. V lost 0 bases and J lost 2, with 14 bases in between. In DNA form, the CDR3 reads TGCGCCAGCAGCTTGGGGTCACAGGGTCCCAACTATGGCTACACCTTC. This encodes CASSLGSQGPNYGYTF.

V usage is TRBV5-6 and J usage is TRBJ1-1; the D gene is possibly TRBD1 (5 bases). Germline V CDR1 and CDR2: SGHDT, YYEEEE. This CDR3 has 13 residues. Trimming took 0 bases from V and 4 from J, leaving 7 bases between them. The CDR3 loop is CASSLAQGTEAFF. CDR3 in DNA: TGTGCCAGCAGCTTGGCCCAGGGCACTGAAGCTTTCTTT.

The J gene is TRBJ1-3, the V gene TRBV10-1; D may be TRBD1 (5 bases). The CDR3 contains 16 residues. Deletions cut 2 bases from V and 4 bases from J, with 15 bases between. The germline gives CDR1 WNHNN, CDR2 SYGVQD (reference sequence). The DNA for the CDR3 is TGCGCCAGCAGTGAGAGGTCCGGGGGGGAGGGAAACACCATATATTTT. This gives the protein CASSERSGGEGNTIYF.

The rearrangement links TRBV11-2 to TRBJ2-1; 7 bases are shared with TRBD2. CDR3 length: 17 amino acids. In germline, CDR1 is SGHAT, CDR2 FQNNGV. V was pared by 3 bases and J by 0 bases, with 8 bases of the junction left unmatched. CDR3: CASSLPPLADSYNEQFF. The CDR3 DNA reads TGTGCCAGCAGCTTGCCGCCCCTAGCGGACTCCTACAATGAGCAGTTCTTC.

The V call is TRBV30, the J call TRBJ1-1; the D gene is possibly TRBD1 (5 bases). Trimming cost V 4 bases and J 2 bases, with 11 bases left between them. Germline V gives CDR1 GTSNPN, CDR2 SVGIG (reference sequence). CDR3 size: 13 residues. The CDR3 loop is CAWTPTENTEAFF. In DNA, the CDR3 is TGTGCCTGGACCCCGACAGAAAACACTGAAGCTTTCTTT.

This sequence joins TRBV30 and TRBJ1-1; D possibly corresponds to TRBD1 (5 bases). The V end was cut by 5 bases, the J end by 6 bases, with 10 bases between. CDR1 is GTSNPN, CDR2 SVGIG, per germline (reference sequence). The CDR3 consists of 11 residues. For the CDR3, the DNA is TGTGCCTGGGATGGGGCAGCTGAAGCTTTCTTT. Translated, it gives CAWDGAAEAFF.

This clone came up a few times. At one boundary the junction diverges from the germline segment, which might be a read error. Other nucleotide sequences from this sample produce the same CDR3. The chain links TRBV7-9 to TRBJ2-1; D might be TRBD2 (7 bases). This CDR3 comprises 14 residues. The V gene's germline CDR1 is SEHNR and CDR2 FQNEAQ (reference sequence). CDR3 amino acids: CPSRRGGEINEQFF. The CDR3 DNA reads TGTCCCAGCCGCCGAGGGGGGGAAATCAATGAGCAGTTCTTC.

This rearrangement joins TRBV7-9 to TRBJ2-6; weak D call: TRBD1 (6 bases). The length of the CDR3 is 19 residues. V was clipped by 0 bases and J by 0 bases, with 15 bases between them. Germline V CDR1 and CDR2: SEHNR, FQNEAQ (reference sequence). In DNA form, the CDR3 reads TGTGCCAGCAGCTTAGCCCGACAGGCAGGAGCCTCTGGGGCCAACGTCCTGACTTTC. Its protein product is CASSLARQAGASGANVLTF.

This clone has only a few counts. The rearrangement joins TRBV5-6 to TRBJ1-2; TRBD1 aligns across 7 bases. Germline CDR1 SGHDT, CDR2 YYEEEE. There are 14 residues in the CDR3. Unmatched junction bases numbered 13, after V lost 6 bases and J lost 8 bases. The CDR3 DNA reads TGTGCCAGCACCCCGACAGGGAACCTGGGAGGCTACACCTTC. Its translation: CASTPTGNLGGYTF.

The V gene is TRBV2, the J gene TRBJ1-1; 7 positions match TRBD1. V trimming: 6 bases; J trimming: 6 bases; junction bases outside the gene matches: 10. The CDR3 loop spans 14 amino acids. Per germline, CDR1 SNHLY and CDR2 FYNNEI. The CDR3 is CASRRDSGGPEAFF. The CDR3 region has the DNA TGTGCCAGCAGGAGGGACAGCGGGGGCCCTGAAGCTTTCTTT.

CDR3 nucleotide sequence: TGTGCTAGTGGTTCGACAGTCTATAACACTGAAGCTTTCTTT. This sequence encodes CASGSTVYNTEAFF. The chain employs TRBV12-5 and TRBJ1-1; maybe TRBD1 (5 bases). Germline CDR1 and CDR2: LGHNT and FRNRAP. Trimming stripped 4 bases from V and 2 bases from J, with 11 bases between. This CDR3 region has 14 residues.

This clone came up a few times. V gene TRBV7-9 combines with J gene TRBJ2-1; 9 nucleotides align to TRBD2. Germline CDR1 reads SEHNR; CDR2 reads FQNEAQ (reference sequence). CDR3 length: 16 amino acids. The trim removed 7 bases at V and 1 base at J, leaving 8 bases unmatched. The CDR3 loop reads CASTYLAGLSYNEQFF. The DNA of the CDR3 is TGTGCCAGCACCTATCTAGCGGGATTATCCTACAATGAGCAGTTCTTC.